The next 8 T cell receptor beta chains were all read from a single sample in a study of shared clonotypes between healthy human individuals. Some clones are missing from TCRdb's copy, which holds only in-frame ones; the method was immunoSEQ multiplex PCR. The data hold 600,000 to 750,000 clones, with less than 80% observed a single time. Material for sequencing was memory CD4+ T cells sorted from blood. The subset: CD45RA-negative fraction. These receptors all stem from a woman between 25 and 40 years old in good health.

This clone was recorded only once. J is TRBJ2-1 and V is TRBV19; maybe TRBD2 (6 bases). CDR1 is LNHDA and CDR2 is SQIVND in the germline V gene (reference sequence). V was clipped by 6 bases and J by 8 bases, with 23 bases between them. This CDR3 spans 16 amino acids. The CDR3 protein is CASSRNLAPRRDEQFF. The CDR3 DNA follows: TGTGCCAGTAGCCGGAACCTAGCGCCCCGAAGGGATGAGCAGTTCTTC. Variable domain in full (rest from reference TRBV19 and TRBJ2-1): DGGITQSPKYLFRKEGQNVTLSCEQNLNHDAMYWYRQDPGQGLRLIYYSQIVNDFQKGDIAEGYSVSREKKESFPLTVTSAQKNPTAFYLCASSRNLAPRRDEQFFGPGTRLTVL.

The rearrangement joins TRBV6-1 to TRBJ2-6, with a weak D call TRBD2 (5 bases). The germline V gene has CDR1 MNHNS and CDR2 SASEGT. V gave up 8 bases and J gave up 0 bases, with 8 bases separating them. This CDR3 is built from 14 residues. CDR3 in DNA: TGTGCCAGCGTCGGGGTCTCTGGGGCCAACGTCCTGACTTTC. Translation: CASVGVSGANVLTF.

The chain links TRBV15 to TRBJ2-7; TRBD1 or TRBD2 may be the D gene (5 bases each). CDR1 and CDR2 (germline): LNHNV, YYDKDF (reference sequence). The CDR3 consists of 17 residues. Between the trimmed V and J ends, which lost 3 bases and 0 bases, there was a span of 18 bases. The CDR3 DNA is TGTGCCACCAGCAGGACGCTAGTCTGGGGGTCCTCCTACGAGCAGTACTTC. It codes for CATSRTLVWGSSYEQYF.

CDR3 protein: CASSPGRETQYF. CDR3 coding DNA: TGTGCCAGCTCACCTGGGAGGGAGACCCAGTACTTC. This chain uses TRBV18 with TRBJ2-5; maybe TRBD2 (6 bases). Trimming shortened V by 3 bases and J by 5 bases, and 7 bases separated the two germline ends. The CDR3 consists of 12 residues. The V gene's germline CDR1 is KGHSH and CDR2 LQKENI.

The chain employs TRBV4-2 and TRBJ2-1, with D possibly matching TRBD2 (6 bases). Germline V CDR1 and CDR2: LGHNA, YNFKEQ. The CDR3 totals 14 residues. The V end was cut by 1 base, the J end by 6 bases, with 10 bases between. The CDR3 loop reads CASSQGQAGNEQFF. DNA of the CDR3: TGTGCCAGCAGCCAAGGGCAAGCGGGCAATGAGCAGTTCTTC.

This clone has only a few counts. In the same sample, other DNA sequences code for this CDR3. J is TRBJ1-1 and V is TRBV7-9; 7 bases line up with TRBD1. The germline V gene encodes CDR1 SEHNR and CDR2 FQNEAQ (reference sequence). This CDR3 contains 15 residues. The V and J ends lost 5 bases and 3 bases, in that order; junction bases with no gene match: 9. The CDR3 DNA is TGTGCCAGCAGCCCGCGACAGGGAGGGGACACTGAAGCTTTCTTT. This gives the protein CASSPRQGGDTEAFF.

This sequence joins TRBV9 and TRBJ2-1, with 10 bases that match TRBD2. The CDR3 runs 16 residues. The V gene's germline CDR1 is SGDLS and CDR2 YYNGEE. The V segment lost 4 bases and the J segment 4 bases; nucleotides outside the gene matches: 8. CDR3 loop: CASSIRTSGSYNEQFF. CDR3 bases: TGTGCCAGCAGCATCCGGACTAGCGGATCTTACAATGAGCAGTTCTTC.

The rearrangement links TRBV29-1 to TRBJ2-7; 9 positions match TRBD1. The CDR3 length is 14 residues. The V gene's germline CDR1 is SQVTM and CDR2 ANQGSEA. With 7 bases clipped from V and 5 bases from J, the junction kept 12 bases outside the gene matches. Here the CDR3 DNA reads TGCAGCGCCGGTTCGCCGGACAGGGGTGACGAGCAGTACTTC. Translation: CSAGSPDRGDEQYF.